This T cell receptor (beta chain) is from a study of blood T cells in healthy people across ages. Study-level findings and limits: Across samples, TCR beta diversity tracked strongly with naive T cell percentage. Per million T cells, TCR beta diversity dropped roughly linearly as age increased. The study found more naive CD4+ cells and higher diversity in long-lived than aged donors.

CDR1 is WNHNN, CDR2 SYGVQD, per germline (reference sequence). The CDR3 is 15 amino acids. The junction had 10 bases not matched to a gene; V was cut back by 4 bases and J by 6 bases. A remark on this clonotype: The antigen remains unidentified.

Isolation yielded PBMCs, at least 7 million per sample, in every case. Through a sample-barcoded 5' primer and a J-beta primer mix, a second PCR was run for roughly 6 to 12 cycles. TCRdb re-called the 5' RACE reads with MiXCR, one entry per CDR3 protein. The table records roughly 1.6 million distinct CDR3 sequences, about 32% of them present only once. The receptor comes from a woman in her 30s in good health. This rearrangement joins TRBV10-1 to TRBJ2-7, with 9 bases identical to TRBD1. Material for sequencing was blood. In DNA form, the CDR3 reads TGCGCCAGCAGTGTACGGACAGGGGTGTCGGGCGAGCAGTACTTC. It specifies CASSVRTGVSGEQYF.